The following is a T cell receptor (beta chain) sequence with its context. Deletions cut 6 bases from V and 7 bases from J, with 13 bases between. CDR3 length: 13 amino acids. Per germline, CDR1 SGHAT and CDR2 FQNNGV. The data were obtained in a study of blood T cell repertoires in COVID-19. Assay used: immunoSEQ multiplex PCR; TCRdb lists only in-frame clones, some missing. This table holds over 60,000 clones, about 91% found once. The source material was peripheral blood. The gene calls are TRBV11-2 and TRBJ2-1, with D uncertain. This TCR was sampled from an older man with acute or convalescent COVID-19. The CDR3 sequence: CASSSSDLNEQFF. The DNA of the CDR3 is TGTGCCAGCAGTTCTTCTGACTTGAATGAGCAGTTCTTC.